A selection of T cell receptor beta chains follows, all from one sample in a study of PD-1 blockade in classical Hodgkin lymphoma. Data came from immunoSEQ multiplex PCR; TCRdb stores just in-frame clones and leaves some out. This sample yields 25,000 to 30,000 clones, of which about four fifths are seen a single time; 15% to 20% belongs to the top ten. Sequenced here: peripheral blood mononuclear cells (PBMCs), sampled before the fourth cycle of nivolumab. The receptors here all came from a human donor with classical Hodgkin lymphoma. The conserved cysteine and the conserved F or W are not part of the CDR3 here.

length,V,CDR3
14,TRBV7-9,ASSSNRGPTNEKLF
11,TRBV5-1,ASSYVQGWVYT
13,TRBV6-5,ATVPTGSPGNTIY
11,TRBV18,ASARSLNTEAF
12,TRBV19,ASSITAGATEAF
13,TRBV6-5,ASSNRGLVTGELF
12,TRBV5-4,ASSRTSGTYEQY
12,TRBV9,ASSVKGGTGELF
16,TRBV18,ASSPPSGGISGANVLT
13,TRBV5-4,ASRREAGGFDEQY
12,TRBV28,ASKDSQLTYEQY
15,TRBV30,AWSREMDRGRNYEQY
15,TRBV5-1,ASSLVAGGQGAIEQY
15,TRBV30,AWDVGALTRGTDTQY
14,TRBV10-3,AISSSMTGGTDTQY
10,TRBV5-8,ASTRTEYEQY
11,TRBV28,ASSFIRNYGYT
13,TRBV11-2,ASSLTRLAGNEQF
10,TRBV6-1,ASSVSSNIQY
11,TRBV28,ASEGQGDTEAF
17,TRBV5-1,ASSWGLGTSGSLGDTQY
13,TRBV11-2,ASSSWGGGQETQY
13,TRBV27,ASSLAGASTDTQY
9,TRBV10-3,ATKGGETQY
13,TRBV7-2,ASSLEHSRSYEQY
15,TRBV7-9,ASSFADWTGARSPLH
13,TRBV27,ASSWWASGNYEQY
11,TRBV28,ASSLPPSETQY
13,TRBV10-3,AISESEGATDTQY
12,TRBV18,ASSPSFGRAEQY
13,TRBV28,ASRSSGTGTGGYT
14,TRBV28,ASSLFVGVGTDTQY
13,TRBV6-5,ASSTRTGLAYGYT
13,TRBV19,ASSIQTGSTGELF
15,TRBV28,ASSLTPSRVGNQPQH
13,TRBV23-1,ASSQWPPRGHEQY
12,TRBV6-1,ASSSGQKNQPQH
14,TRBV5-1,ASSLDGGRGGDIQY
13,TRBV7-2,ASSLAGVGTGELF
13,TRBV6-1,ASTLVGSWPGELF
15,TRBV27,ASSRGLGARAGNEQF
12,TRBV15,ATSRRTITGELF
11,TRBV18,ASSPGRDYEQY
13,TRBV5-1,ASSLRGGDQETQY
12,TRBV7-9,ASSLSRAADTQY
12,TRBV29-1,SVEGLAGGYEQY